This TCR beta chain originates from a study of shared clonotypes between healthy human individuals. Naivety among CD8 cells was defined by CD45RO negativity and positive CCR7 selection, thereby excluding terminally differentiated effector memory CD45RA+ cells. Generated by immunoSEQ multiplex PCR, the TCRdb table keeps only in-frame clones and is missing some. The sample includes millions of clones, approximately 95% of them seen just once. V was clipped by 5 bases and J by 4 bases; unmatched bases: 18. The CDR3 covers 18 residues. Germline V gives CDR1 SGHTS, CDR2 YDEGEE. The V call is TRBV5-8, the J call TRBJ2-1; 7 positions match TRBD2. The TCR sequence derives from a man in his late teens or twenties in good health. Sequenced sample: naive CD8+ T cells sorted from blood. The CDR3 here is CASRTYPAGELPYNEQFF. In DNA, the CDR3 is TGTGCCAGCAGAACTTACCCGGCGGGGGAACTCCCTTACAATGAGCAGTTCTTC.